This T cell receptor beta chain emerged from a study of cytomegalovirus exposure and HLA in healthy donors. General observations from the study: Later work found that TCR association rates differed between HLA loci; DRB1 had the most and HLA-C the fewest.

Turning to this clone: The target antigen is unknown.

The CDR3 is 17 residues long. Germline V gene lookup returns CDR1 LNHNV and CDR2 YYDKDF (reference sequence). V shed 1 base and J shed 4 bases, with 14 bases lying between them. The PCR contained 60 Vbeta and 13 Jbeta primers. Measured with immunoSEQ multiplex PCR; TCRdb has only the in-frame clones, and not every one. The sample yields 150,000 to 200,000 clones, 60% to 80% seen once. Despite likely unrecorded immune exposures, the donors were nominally healthy at the time of sampling. The source is a middle-aged woman in good health and CMV-seropositive. The specimen was PBMCs. This rearrangement joins TRBV15 to TRBJ2-6, with a tentative D call TRBD2 (6 bases). Here the CDR3 reads CATSRAGGGPGANVLTF. In DNA, the CDR3 is TGTGCCACCAGCAGAGCTGGGGGAGGACCCGGGGCCAACGTCCTGACTTTC. The full variable domain, completed using reference TRBV15 and TRBJ2-6, is DAMVIQNPRYQVTQFGKPVTLSCSQTLNHNVMYWYQQKSSQAPKLLFHYYDKDFNNEADTPDNFQSRRPNTSFCFLDIRSPGLGDTAMYLCATSRAGGGPGANVLTFGAGSRLTVL.